The next 18 T cell receptor beta chains were all read from a single sample in a study of blood T cell repertoires in COVID-19. Generated by immunoSEQ multiplex PCR, the TCRdb table keeps only in-frame clones and is missing some. The data show 200,000 or so clones, 81% seen once. Sequenced: peripheral blood. These TCRs come from a woman over 75 with COVID-19, enrolled during active disease.

The V gene is TRBV5-1, the J gene TRBJ2-1, with D perhaps matching TRBD2 (6 bases). This CDR3 comprises 15 residues. The germline V and J ends were trimmed by 5 bases and 6 bases, with 18 bases remaining between them. Germline assignment: CDR1 SGHRS and CDR2 YFSETQ. The CDR3 loop reads CASSGYPREGNEQFF. Written as DNA, the CDR3 is TGCGCCAGCAGTGGGTACCCGCGGGAAGGCAATGAGCAGTTCTTC. Filled out from reference TRBV5-1 and TRBJ2-1, the complete variable domain reads KAGVTQTPRYLIKTRGQQVTLSCSPISGHRSVSWYQQTPGQGLQFLFEYFSETQRNKGNFPGRFSGRQFSNSRSEMNVSTLELGDSALYLCASSGYPREGNEQFFGPGTRLTVL.

V and J are TRBV6-5 and TRBJ2-2, with D tentatively TRBD2 (6 bases). The germline CDR1 and CDR2 sequences are MNHEY and SVGAGI. The V end lost 0 bases, the J end lost 1 base, and 6 bases lay between the germline ends. There are 15 residues in the CDR3. CDR3 sequence (DNA): TGTGCCAGCAGTTACTCGCGGGAGAACACCGGGGAGCTGTTTTTT. This gives the protein CASSYSRENTGELFF.

This chain joins TRBV19 and TRBJ2-5; 12 bases agree with TRBD1. V gave up 5 bases and J gave up 0 bases; unmatched junction bases: 10. Looked up from germline, CDR1 is LNHDA and CDR2 is SQIVND (reference sequence). The CDR3 runs to 18 residues. The CDR3 here is CASSPRDRGLVYQETQYF. CDR3 nucleotide sequence: TGTGCCAGTAGTCCCCGGGACAGGGGGCTAGTATACCAAGAGACCCAGTACTTC.

For the CDR3, the DNA is TGTGCCAGCAGTCTCGGGACAGGGTATGGCTACACCTTC. It is translated as CASSLGTGYGYTF. V and J are TRBV27 and TRBJ1-2; TRBD1 aligns across 9 bases. The CDR3 is made up of 13 amino acids. Trimming at V came to 5 bases and at J to 5 bases, leaving 3 bases not matched to a gene. Germline V CDR1 and CDR2: MNHEY, SMNVEV (reference sequence).

With regard to this clone: A junction end diverges from the germline sequence, so it may reflect a read error. The chain recombines TRBV5-5 with TRBJ2-7; weak D call: TRBD1 (6 bases). The germline CDR1 and CDR2 sequences are SGHKS and YYEKEE (reference sequence). This CDR3 region has 12 residues. Here the CDR3 DNA reads TGTGCCAGCAGCTCGAACCCGGGACAAGGAGACTTC. Its protein product is CASSSNPGQGDF.

The V and J genes are TRBV13 and TRBJ2-1; 15 nucleotides align to TRBD2. The CDR3 sequence is 17 residues long. Germline V CDR1 and CDR2: PRHDT, FYEKMQ (reference sequence). V shed 1 base, J shed 14 bases, and the junction held 12 bases outside the gene matches. The CDR3 spells CASSLVTGTSGGLYKFF. The CDR3 DNA follows: TGTGCCAGCAGCTTAGTCACCGGGACTAGCGGGGGGCTTTACAAGTTCTTC.

The rearrangement uses TRBV24-1 and TRBJ2-5; TRBD1 matches 7 bases. The CDR3 covers 15 residues. V shed 1 base, J shed 1 base, and the junction held 2 bases outside the gene matches. From germline, CDR1 is KGHDR and CDR2 SFDVKD. CDR3 loop: CATSDFRGFQETQYF. The CDR3 DNA sequence: TGTGCCACCAGTGATTTCAGGGGGTTCCAAGAGACCCAGTACTTC.

The V and J genes are TRBV19 and TRBJ2-3, with 9 nucleotides matching TRBD1. The CDR3 has 13 residues. Losses at the gene ends were 10 bases for V and 8 bases for J; bases not matched to a gene: 10. Germline loops: CDR1 LNHDA, CDR2 SQIVND (reference sequence). CDR3 bases: TGTGCCACAACCCAGGGACAGGGAGGTACGCAGTATTTT. Encoded protein: CATTQGQGGTQYF.

There are a few counts of this clone. CDR3 sequence reads: CASSSGGFRGRETQYF. CDR3 bases: TGTGCCAGTAGTTCCGGAGGTTTCAGGGGGCGGGAGACCCAGTACTTC. The genes are TRBV19 and TRBJ2-5, with 8 bases identical to TRBD1. The CDR3 has 16 amino acids. Germline-derived CDR1 and CDR2 are LNHDA and SQIVND (reference sequence). The V and J ends lost 5 bases and 5 bases, in that order; junction bases with no gene match: 13.

This clone turned up a few times. This sequence joins TRBV7-2 and TRBJ1-3; TRBD1 matches at 7 bases. Germline assignment: CDR1 SGHTA and CDR2 FQGNSA. CDR3 length: 15 residues. Trimming took 5 bases from V and 0 from J; bases not matched to a gene: 4. CDR3 sequence (DNA): TGTGCCAGCAGCGTACAGGGGTTCTCTGGAAACACCATATATTTT. Its translation is CASSVQGFSGNTIYF. The entire variable domain, with the rest obtained from reference TRBV7-2 and TRBJ1-3, is as follows: GAGVSQSPSNKVTEKGKDVELRCDPISGHTALYWYRQSLGQGLEFLIYFQGNSAPDKSGLPSDRFSAERTGGSVSTLTIQRTQQEDSAVYLCASSVQGFSGNTIYFGEGSWLTVV.

This clone was detected only once. This chain joins TRBV3-1 (or the pseudogene TRBV3-2) and TRBJ2-3; 9 positions match TRBD2. J gave up 2 bases and V 3 bases, and 12 bases lay outside the gene matches. The V gene's germline CDR1 is LGHDT and CDR2 YNNKEL (reference sequence). The CDR3 contains 18 residues. CDR3 amino acids: CASSHSLTSGSLTDTQYF. Written as DNA, the CDR3 is TGTGCCAGCAGCCATTCCTTGACTAGCGGATCTCTCACAGATACGCAGTATTTT.

This clone was seen a few times. V usage is TRBV3-1 (or the pseudogene TRBV3-2) and J usage is TRBJ2-7; D unresolved. The CDR3 has 14 amino acids. Germline V gene sequence: CDR1 LGHDT, CDR2 YNNKEL (reference sequence). V was pared by 1 base and J by 1 base, with 8 bases between. The CDR3 spells CASSQAPRSYEQYF. The CDR3 DNA follows: TGTGCCAGCAGCCAAGCCCCGCGGTCCTACGAGCAGTACTTC.

This clone showed up just once. CDR3 region: CASSLGQGGSPLHF. DNA for the CDR3: TGTGCCAGTAGTCTGGGCCAGGGAGGTTCACCCCTCCACTTT. V and J are TRBV19 and TRBJ1-6, with D perhaps matching TRBD1 (5 bases). This CDR3 is 14 amino acids long. The germline V gene encodes CDR1 LNHDA and CDR2 SQIVND (reference sequence). The V gene lost 5 bases and the J gene lost 9 bases, with 14 bases spanning the gap.

The chain combines TRBV19 with TRBJ2-1, with 15 bases aligning to TRBD2. CDR3 length equals 17 residues. The V and J ends lost 3 bases and 5 bases, in that order; junction bases with no gene match: 5. The germline V gene encodes CDR1 LNHDA and CDR2 SQIVND (reference sequence). In DNA, the CDR3 is TGTGCCAGTAGTATCCTCGGGACTAGCGGGGGGAACAATGAGCAGTTCTTC. Translating gives CASSILGTSGGNNEQFF.

The chain employs TRBV28 and TRBJ2-1, with 9 bases lining up with TRBD2. This CDR3 has 16 amino acids. Germline V gene lookup returns CDR1 MDHEN and CDR2 SYDVKM. V trimming: 5 bases; J trimming: 4 bases; junction bases outside the gene matches: 9. CDR3 in DNA: TGTGCCAGCAGTCCGGCGACTAGCGGACTTTACAATGAGCAGTTCTTC. As protein: CASSPATSGLYNEQFF.

The genes are TRBV27 and TRBJ2-6; D perhaps matches TRBD1 (5 bases). In germline, CDR1 is MNHEY, CDR2 SMNVEV (reference sequence). V was shortened by 6 bases and J by 1 base, with 7 bases between the two germline ends. The CDR3 covers 14 residues. CDR3 DNA: TGTGCCAGCAGACAGGTATCTGGGGCCAACGTCCTGACTTTC. Translating it yields CASRQVSGANVLTF.

The V and J genes are TRBV19 and TRBJ2-3, with a weak D call TRBD2 (5 bases). The length of the CDR3 is 13 residues. Germline CDR1 reads LNHDA; CDR2 reads SQIVND (reference sequence). V was clipped by 3 bases and J by 5 bases, with 9 bases between them. CDR3 in DNA: TGTGCCAGTAGTATGACTCGGGGAGATACGCAGTATTTT. Translated: CASSMTRGDTQYF. The full variable domain, with the rest looked up from reference TRBV19 and TRBJ2-3, is DGGITQSPKYLFRKEGQNVTLSCEQNLNHDAMYWYRQDPGQGLRLIYYSQIVNDFQKGDIAEGYSVSREKKESFPLTVTSAQKNPTAFYLCASSMTRGDTQYFGPGTRLTVL.

This clone has just one count. This chain connects TRBV5-1 to TRBJ1-2; 9 bases fit TRBD1. Looked up from germline, CDR1 is SGHRS and CDR2 is YFSETQ. The V and J ends lost 5 bases and 5 bases, in that order; junction bases with no gene match: 7. The CDR3 has 14 amino acids. The CDR3 sequence: CASRYTGTGYGYTF. The CDR3 DNA is TGCGCCAGCAGGTATACCGGGACAGGGTATGGCTACACCTTC.